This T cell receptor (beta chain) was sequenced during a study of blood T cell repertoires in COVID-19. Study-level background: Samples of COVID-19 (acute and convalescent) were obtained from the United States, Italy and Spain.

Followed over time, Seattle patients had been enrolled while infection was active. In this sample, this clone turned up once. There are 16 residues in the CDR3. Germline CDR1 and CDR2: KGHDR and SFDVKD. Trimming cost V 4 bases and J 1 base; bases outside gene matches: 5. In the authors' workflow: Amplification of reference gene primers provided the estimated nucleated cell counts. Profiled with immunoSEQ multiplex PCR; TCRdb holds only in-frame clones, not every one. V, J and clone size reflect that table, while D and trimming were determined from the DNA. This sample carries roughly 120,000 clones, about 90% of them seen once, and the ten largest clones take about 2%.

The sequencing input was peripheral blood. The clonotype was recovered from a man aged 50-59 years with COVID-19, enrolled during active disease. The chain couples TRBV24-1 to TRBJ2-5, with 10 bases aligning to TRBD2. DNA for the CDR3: TGTGCCACCAGTGACCGACTAGCGGGTATCCAAGAGACCCAGTACTTC. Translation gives CATSDRLAGIQETQYF.